This TCR beta chain comes out of a study of OX40 agonist ivuxolimab in advanced cancers. Study as a whole: Previous treatment with anti-PD-1, anti-PD-L1 or anti-CTLA-4 therapy was allowed; about 40% had received some.

As to this clone: Its antigen is currently unknown.

V lost 6 bases to trimming and J lost 1 base, with 12 bases between them. The CDR3 has 14 residues. Germline V gene data show CDR1 as ENHRY and CDR2 as SYGVKD. At baseline, cycle 4 day 1, and cycle 7 day 1, blood was sampled. Data came from immunoSEQ multiplex PCR; TCRdb stores just in-frame clones and leaves some out. Among roughly 35,000 clones, roughly 86% were seen once, and the ten largest hold 1.9%. The study's findings and limits: CD4+ and CD8+ blood T cells expanded clonally by week 6 at 0.1 to 3.0 mg/kg. Determination of antigen specificity was not performed for the expanded peripheral T cells.

Material: CD4+ or CD8+ T cells sorted from blood, obtained in a trial of the OX40 agonist ivuxolimab. The chain links TRBV10-3 to TRBJ1-1, with D maybe TRBD1 (5 bases). The sequence came from an adult with an advanced solid tumor such as melanoma, head and neck, liver or kidney cancer. CDR3: CAIRGDGKNTEAFF. CDR3 DNA sequence: TGTGCCATCAGGGGGGACGGAAAGAACACTGAAGCTTTCTTT.